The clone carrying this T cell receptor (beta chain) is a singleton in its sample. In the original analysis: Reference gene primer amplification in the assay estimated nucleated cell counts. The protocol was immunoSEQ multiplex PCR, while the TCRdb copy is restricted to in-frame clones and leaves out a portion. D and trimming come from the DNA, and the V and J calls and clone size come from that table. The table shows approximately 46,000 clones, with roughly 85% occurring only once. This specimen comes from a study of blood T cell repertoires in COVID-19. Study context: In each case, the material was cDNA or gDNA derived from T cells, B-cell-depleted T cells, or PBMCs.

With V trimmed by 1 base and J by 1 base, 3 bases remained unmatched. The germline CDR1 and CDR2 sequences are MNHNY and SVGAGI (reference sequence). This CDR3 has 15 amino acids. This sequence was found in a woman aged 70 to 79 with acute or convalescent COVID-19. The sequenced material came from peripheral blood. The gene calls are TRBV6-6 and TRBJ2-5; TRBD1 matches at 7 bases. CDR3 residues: CASSYLDRFQETQYF. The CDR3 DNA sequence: TGTGCCAGCAGTTACTTGGACAGGTTCCAAGAGACCCAGTACTTC.